Presented here are 25 T cell receptor beta chains from one specimen sequenced in a study of T cell responses to AZD1222 COVID-19 vaccine. The protocol was immunoSEQ multiplex PCR, while the TCRdb copy is restricted to in-frame clones and leaves out a portion. Of about 94,000 clones in the sample, about 90% were seen once. The sample consisted of peripheral blood, taken on day 0 of AZD1222 vaccination. Receptors were obtained from an adult in good health.

Relative to its sample, this clone is medium-sized. This sequence joins TRBV19 and TRBJ1-2, with 10 bases that match TRBD1. Per germline, CDR1 LNHDA and CDR2 SQIVND (reference sequence). Trimming removed 5 bases from V and 3 bases from J; junction bases left unmatched: 6. The CDR3 contains 15 residues. CDR3 in amino acids: CASSPDRGRDYGYTF. The DNA for the CDR3 is TGTGCCAGTAGTCCTGACAGGGGGCGCGACTATGGCTACACCTTC.

The gene calls are TRBV5-6 and TRBJ1-2, with 7 nucleotides matching TRBD1. CDR3 length equals 14 residues. Germline values: CDR1 SGHDT, CDR2 YYEEEE. V lost 3 bases to trimming and J lost 4 bases; unmatched junction nucleotides: 6. The CDR3 loop reads CASSSSGTAYGYTF. Here the CDR3 DNA reads TGTGCCAGCAGCTCGTCCGGGACAGCCTATGGCTACACCTTC.

The chain carries TRBV19 and TRBJ1-4; weak D call: TRBD1 (5 bases). The CDR3 length is 16 residues. Germline CDR1 and CDR2: LNHDA and SQIVND (reference sequence). The V end lost 8 bases, the J end lost 6 bases, and 22 bases lay between the germline ends. This CDR3 reads CASHPLLGTGDEKLFF. CDR3 DNA sequence: TGTGCCAGTCACCCCCTATTGGGGACTGGTGATGAAAAACTGTTTTTT. Filled out from reference TRBV19 and TRBJ1-4, the complete variable domain reads DGGITQSPKYLFRKEGQNVTLSCEQNLNHDAMYWYRQDPGQGLRLIYYSQIVNDFQKGDIAEGYSVSREKKESFPLTVTSAQKNPTAFYLCASHPLLGTGDEKLFFGSGTQLSVL.

In DNA, the CDR3 is TGCGCCAGCAGCTTGGAACAGGGACAGCGCTATGGCTACACCTTC. Protein product: CASSLEQGQRYGYTF. J is TRBJ1-2 and V is TRBV5-1; 7 positions agree with TRBD1. With 0 bases clipped from V and 4 bases from J, the junction kept 6 bases outside the gene matches. CDR3 size: 15 residues. CDR1 is SGHRS, CDR2 YFSETQ, per germline.

The chain has TRBV2 and TRBJ1-5; no clear D. V dropped 8 bases and J dropped 7 bases, with 15 bases sitting between them. The CDR3 has 13 residues. Germline CDR1 SNHLY, CDR2 FYNNEI. The DNA for the CDR3 is TGTGCCAGCGGCAGTCGCGGTTGGCAGCCCCAGCATTTT. Amino acids: CASGSRGWQPQHF.

The rearrangement uses TRBV5-8 and TRBJ2-3; TRBD1 matches 8 bases. Trimming took 4 bases from V and 3 from J; bases not matched to a gene: 4. This CDR3 spans 14 amino acids. Germline V gene data show CDR1 as SGHTS and CDR2 as YDEGEE. CDR3 sequence: CASSTTGETDTQYF. The DNA of the CDR3 is TGTGCCAGCAGCACGACAGGGGAGACAGATACGCAGTATTTT.

V and J are TRBV19 and TRBJ1-5; D is undetermined. Germline CDR1 and CDR2: LNHDA and SQIVND (reference sequence). This CDR3 contains 14 residues. Between the trimmed V and J ends, which lost 1 base and 1 base, there was a span of 5 bases. CDR3 residues: CASSIVRSNQPQHF. Here the CDR3 DNA reads TGTGCCAGTAGTATAGTACGAAGCAATCAGCCCCAGCATTTT.

The genes are TRBV28 and TRBJ1-1; TRBD1 matches at 8 bases. Germline lookup yields CDR1 MDHEN and CDR2 SYDVKM. The ends lost 3 bases at V and 6 bases at J; junction bases unmatched: 6. There are 14 residues in the CDR3. CDR3 bases: TGTGCCAGCAGTTTTCTCCAGGGGGCGGCTGAAGCTTTCTTT. Its translation: CASSFLQGAAEAFF. The full variable domain, with the rest looked up from reference TRBV28 and TRBJ1-1, is DVKVTQSSRYLVKRTGEKVFLECVQDMDHENMFWYRQDPGLGLRLIYFSYDVKMKEKGDIPEGYSVSREKKERFSLILESASTNQTSMYLCASSFLQGAAEAFFGQGTRLTVV.

The chain employs TRBV5-1 and TRBJ2-3; D is ambiguous. The germline V gene has CDR1 SGHRS and CDR2 YFSETQ. Trimming pared 1 base from V and 3 bases from J, leaving 6 bases between. The CDR3 has 13 amino acids. CDR3 nucleotide sequence: TGCGCCAGCAGCTTGACAGTTACAGATACGCAGTATTTT. This translates into CASSLTVTDTQYF.

The genes are TRBV5-1 and TRBJ1-1; a weak D match, TRBD1 (5 bases). This CDR3 region has 16 residues. The V and J ends lost 7 bases and 4 bases respectively, with 23 bases between them. Germline CDR1 is SGHRS and CDR2 is YFSETQ. Here the CDR3 DNA reads TGCGCCAGCGGAGTACAGGCGCCTGTTCGGATCACTGAAGCTTTCTTT. Amino acids: CASGVQAPVRITEAFF.

CDR3 bases: TGTGCCAGCAAACGGACTAGCGTTACAGATACGCAGTATTTT. This sequence encodes CASKRTSVTDTQYF. The chain links TRBV7-9 to TRBJ2-3; TRBD2 aligns across 9 bases. J lost 3 bases, V lost 7 bases, and 5 bases had no gene match. There are 14 residues in the CDR3. Germline CDR1 SEHNR, CDR2 FQNEAQ (reference sequence).

The CDR3 sequence: CACRDRNNQPQHF. The CDR3 DNA follows: TGTGCCTGTCGGGACAGAAATAATCAGCCCCAGCATTTT. The chain uses TRBV19 and TRBJ1-5; TRBD1 matches at 7 bases. Germline loops: CDR1 LNHDA, CDR2 SQIVND (reference sequence). With 11 bases clipped from V and 4 bases from J, the junction kept 8 bases outside the gene matches. This CDR3 has 13 amino acids.

The chain has TRBV9 and TRBJ2-7; 7 nucleotides line up with TRBD2. V lost 0 bases and J lost 1; bases outside the gene matches: 4. CDR3 size: 15 residues. Germline-derived CDR1 and CDR2 are SGDLS and YYNGEE. CDR3 nucleotides: TGTGCCAGCAGCGTAGTTCCGGGGGGATCCTACGAGCAGTACTTC. Protein product: CASSVVPGGSYEQYF.

This clone was observed once. The chain uses TRBV2 and TRBJ2-5; D tentatively fits TRBD1 or TRBD2 (5 bases each). The CDR3 is 11 residues long. V was trimmed by 6 bases and J by 5 bases, leaving 7 bases between them. Germline values: CDR1 SNHLY, CDR2 FYNNEI. CDR3 DNA sequence: TGTGCCAGCAGCGAGGGGGAGACCCAGTACTTC. It translates to CASSEGETQYF.

The chain uses TRBV7-3 and TRBJ2-3; D not certain. CDR1 SGHTA and CDR2 FQGTGA come from the germline V gene. The CDR3 is made up of 13 amino acids. Trimming removed 2 bases at V and 1 base at J, with 4 bases between. The CDR3 DNA follows: TGTGCCAGCAGCTTAGCCCGCACAGATACGCAGTATTTT. This encodes CASSLARTDTQYF.

The V call is TRBV5-4, the J call TRBJ2-3; 7 bases line up with TRBD2. CDR3 length equals 16 residues. V shed 4 bases, J shed 0 bases, and the junction held 8 bases outside the gene matches. Germline CDR1 is SGHNT and CDR2 is YYREEE (reference sequence). CDR3 protein: CASSQKAGVSTDTQYF. The CDR3 nucleotides are TGTGCCAGCAGCCAGAAGGCGGGGGTTAGCACAGATACGCAGTATTTT.

The chain couples TRBV2 to TRBJ1-1, with a weak D call TRBD1 (6 bases). Germline V gives CDR1 SNHLY, CDR2 FYNNEI. The CDR3 totals 14 residues. Trimming removed 6 bases at V and 5 bases at J, with 16 bases between. DNA for the CDR3: TGTGCCAGCAGCGTTCAGGGGCGGTCGACTGAAGCTTTCTTT. It specifies CASSVQGRSTEAFF.

This sequence joins TRBV12-3 or TRBV12-4 and TRBJ2-7; TRBD1 is a possible D gene (6 bases). The CDR3 loop spans 12 amino acids. Trimming took 5 bases from V and 1 from J, leaving 6 bases between them. CDR3 sequence (DNA): TGTGCCAGCAGTACAGGGTCCTACGAGCAGTACTTC. Translated: CASSTGSYEQYF.

The chain couples TRBV6-6 to TRBJ1-4; D is perhaps TRBD1 (6 bases). The CDR3 spans 16 residues. Germline lookup yields CDR1 MNHNY and CDR2 SVGAGI (reference sequence). V gave up 4 bases and J gave up 3 bases, with 15 bases separating them. The CDR3 nucleotides are TGTGCCAGCAGTTCCACCACCGGGACACCTAATGAAAAACTGTTTTTT. It encodes CASSSTTGTPNEKLFF.

This chain joins TRBV7-2 and TRBJ1-6, with D tentatively TRBD1 (6 bases). The CDR3 contains 15 residues. V lost 5 bases to trimming and J lost 7 bases, with 15 bases between them. CDR1 and CDR2 from the germline V gene are SGHTA and FQGNSA. Here the CDR3 reads CASSGTNSQNSPLHF. CDR3 nucleotide sequence: TGTGCCAGCAGCGGGACAAACTCACAAAATTCACCCCTCCACTTT.

The rearrangement joins TRBV5-6 to TRBJ2-5; D is possibly TRBD1 (6 bases). This CDR3 region has 15 residues. V dropped 0 bases and J dropped 5 bases, with 14 bases sitting between them. In germline, CDR1 is SGHDT, CDR2 YYEEEE. In DNA, the CDR3 is TGTGCCAGCAGCTTGGTTCTGGGGGCGGCGGAGACCCAGTACTTC. It translates to CASSLVLGAAETQYF.

This clone was observed a handful of times. The chain carries TRBV7-8 and TRBJ1-4, with 7 bases that match TRBD1. V was clipped by 1 base and J by 3 bases; unmatched bases: 5. The CDR3 runs 16 residues. CDR1 is SGHVS and CDR2 is FQNEAQ in the germline V gene. Here the CDR3 DNA reads TGTGCCAGCAGCTTAGGGACAGGACAGCCTAATGAAAAACTGTTTTTT. This gives the protein CASSLGTGQPNEKLFF.

Worth noting for this clone: This sample also contains other DNA sequences that code for the same CDR3. The gene calls are TRBV27 and TRBJ2-1; no firm D call. The CDR3 totals 12 residues. Per the germline V gene, CDR1 is MNHEY and CDR2 is SMNVEV (reference sequence). V dropped 6 bases and J dropped 8 bases, with 11 bases sitting between them. The CDR3 bases are TGTGCCAGCAGCCTGCTGGGCGATGAGCAGTTCTTC. It is translated as CASSLLGDEQFF.

This clone showed up just once. The V gene is TRBV4-3, the J gene TRBJ1-1, with a possible D match to TRBD1 (5 bases). Germline V gives CDR1 LGHNA, CDR2 YSLEER. The CDR3 has 14 residues. Trimming pared 0 bases from V and 7 bases from J, leaving 12 bases between. In nucleotides, the CDR3 is TGCGCCAGCAGCCAAGAAACGGTGACAGTTGAAGCTTTCTTT. As protein: CASSQETVTVEAFF.

V gene TRBV18 combines with J gene TRBJ1-3, with D hard to call. This CDR3 contains 15 residues. The germline gives CDR1 KGHSH, CDR2 LQKENI. Trimming took 3 bases from V and 4 from J, leaving 13 bases between them. This CDR3 is CASSPGVEGGNTIYF. Written as DNA, the CDR3 is TGTGCCAGCTCACCCGGCGTAGAAGGGGGAAACACCATATATTTT.